The sequence of this TCR beta chain was determined in a study of shared clonotypes between healthy human individuals. Across the whole study: The cohort had a couple of women and a few men, ages 18 to 49.

In the CD4+ fraction, cells were divided into CD45RA+ naive and CD45RA-negative memory subsets. CDR1 is KGHSH and CDR2 is LQKENI in the germline V gene. Trimming took off 2 bases at V and 0 bases at J, with 11 bases between the two ends. There are 16 residues in the CDR3. Profiling relied on immunoSEQ multiplex PCR, and the TCRdb table lists in-frame clones only, not all of them. The sample lists 2 million to 2.5 million clones, roughly 95% occurring once. The source of this sequence is a man aged 18 to 35 in good health. The sequencing input was naive CD4+ T cells sorted from blood. Sample subset: CD45RA+ positively selected. The chain uses TRBV18 and TRBJ1-3, with D possibly TRBD1 on 5 matching bases. The chain's CDR3 is CASSPGTSFSGNTIYF. The DNA for the CDR3 is TGTGCCAGCTCACCAGGGACTTCGTTCTCTGGAAACACCATATATTTT.